Presented here are 2 T cell receptor beta chains from one specimen sequenced in a study of T cells expressing NK-cell markers. TCRdb reprocessed the 5' RACE reads and keeps a single row for each CDR3 protein, giving no DNA. The repertoire shows 350,000 to 400,000 distinct CDR3 sequences; the top ten hold approximately 12%. What was sequenced was blood T cells: a sorted CD56 or NKG2C T cell subset, CD4+ or CD8+ T cells, or bulk PBMC T cells (not recorded which). These TCRs come from a woman aged 45-60 years in good health.

V is TRBV3-1 and J is TRBJ1-5. Germline values: CDR1 LGHDT, CDR2 YNNKEL (reference sequence). The CDR3 contains 13 residues. CDR3: CASSLGFNQPQHF.

The chain couples TRBV12-3 or TRBV12-4 to TRBJ1-2; with no DNA, the TCRdb D assignment of TRBD1 cannot be verified. CDR3 length: 13 residues. CDR3 residues: CASSSQQGHGYTF.